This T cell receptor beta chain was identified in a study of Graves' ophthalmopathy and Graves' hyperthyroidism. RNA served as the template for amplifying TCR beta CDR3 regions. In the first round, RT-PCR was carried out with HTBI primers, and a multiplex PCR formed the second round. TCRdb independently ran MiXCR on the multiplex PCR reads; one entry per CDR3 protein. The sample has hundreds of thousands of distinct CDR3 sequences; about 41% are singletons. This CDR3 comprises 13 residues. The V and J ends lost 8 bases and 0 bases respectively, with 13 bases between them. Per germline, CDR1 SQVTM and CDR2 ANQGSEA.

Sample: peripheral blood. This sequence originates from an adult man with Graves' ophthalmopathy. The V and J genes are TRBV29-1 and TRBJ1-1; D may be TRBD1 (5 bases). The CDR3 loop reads CSFIGHLNTEAFF. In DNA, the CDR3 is TGCAGCTTTATTGGACACTTGAACACTGAAGCTTTCTTT.